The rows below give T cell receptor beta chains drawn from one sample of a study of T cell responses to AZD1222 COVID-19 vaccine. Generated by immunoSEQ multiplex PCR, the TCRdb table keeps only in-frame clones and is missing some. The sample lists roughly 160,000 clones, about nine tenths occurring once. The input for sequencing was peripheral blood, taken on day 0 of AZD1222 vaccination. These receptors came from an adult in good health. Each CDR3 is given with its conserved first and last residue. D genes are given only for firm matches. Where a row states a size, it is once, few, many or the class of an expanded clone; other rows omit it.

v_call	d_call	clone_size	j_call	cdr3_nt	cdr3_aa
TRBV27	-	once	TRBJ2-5	TGTGCCAGCATGGAAGGGAACCAAGAGACCCAGTACTTC	CASMEGNQETQYF
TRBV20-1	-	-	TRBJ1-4	TGCAGTGCTAGGGGCCAAGAAAAACTGTTTTTT	CSARGQEKLFF
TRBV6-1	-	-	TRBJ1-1	TGTGCCAGCAGTGACAAAGGTCGATCGGGTGAAGCTTTCTTT	CASSDKGRSGEAFF
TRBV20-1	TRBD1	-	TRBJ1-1	TGCAGTGCGAGTAAGGGACAGGGGAACACTGAAGCTTTCTTT	CSASKGQGNTEAFF
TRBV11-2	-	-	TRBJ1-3	TGTGCCAGCAGCTTAGATCTGCATGGCGGCACCATATATTTT	CASSLDLHGGTIYF
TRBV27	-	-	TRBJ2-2	TGTGCCAGCAGTTTAATACTTGGCAGCAACACCGGGGAGCTGTTTTTT	CASSLILGSNTGELFF
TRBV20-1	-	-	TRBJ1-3	TGCAGTGCTAGTGGGGGTCCCGGGGGGCTTGGAAACACCATATATTTT	CSASGGPGGLGNTIYF
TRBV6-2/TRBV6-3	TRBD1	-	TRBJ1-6	TGTGCCAGCAGTCAGGGGGCACCCCTCCACTTT	CASSQGAPLHF
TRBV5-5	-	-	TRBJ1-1	TGTGCCAGCAGCTTAACATTGAACACTGAAGCTTTCTTT	CASSLTLNTEAFF
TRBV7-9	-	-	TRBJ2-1	TGTGCCAGCAGCTCAGGATTTCTGACAGGCTGGGCCTACAATGAGCAGTTCTTC	CASSSGFLTGWAYNEQFF
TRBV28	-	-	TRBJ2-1	TGTGCCAGCAGTTTAGACAGGAACAATGAGCAGTTCTTC	CASSLDRNNEQFF
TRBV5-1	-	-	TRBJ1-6	TGCGCCAGCAGCTTGGTTGTGGATCTTGCACCCCTCCACTTT	CASSLVVDLAPLHF
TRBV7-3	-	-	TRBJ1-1	TGTGCCACCCGCGCGGGTAGGAACACTGAAGCTTTCTTT	CATRAGRNTEAFF
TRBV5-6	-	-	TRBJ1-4	TGTGCCAGCAGCTACGCCCAGGCCCCTAATGAAAAACTGTTTTTT	CASSYAQAPNEKLFF
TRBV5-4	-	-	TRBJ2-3	TGTGCCAGCAGCTTGGGAGGGGCAGATACGCAGTATTTT	CASSLGGADTQYF
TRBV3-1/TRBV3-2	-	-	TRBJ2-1	TGTGCCAGCAGCCAGCGGGGCGACTACAATGAGCAGTTCTTC	CASSQRGDYNEQFF
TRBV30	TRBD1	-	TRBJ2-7	TGTGCCTGGAGTTCCGGGACAGGGATCTACGAGCAGTACTTC	CAWSSGTGIYEQYF
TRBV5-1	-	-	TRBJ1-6	TGCGCCAGCAGCTTGGACAGGGAAGGATCACCCCTCCACTTT	CASSLDREGSPLHF
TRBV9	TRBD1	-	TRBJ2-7	TGTGCCAGCAGCTCCCGACAGGGGGGTCCCTACGAGCAGTACTTC	CASSSRQGGPYEQYF
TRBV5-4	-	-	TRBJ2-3	TGTGCCAGCAGCCCTCGATTTGAGCGAATCGGCACAGATACGCAGTATTTT	CASSPRFERIGTDTQYF
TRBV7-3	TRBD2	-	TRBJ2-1	TGTGCCAGCAGCTTAAGCGCGGGGGGGCCCTCAGGTGAGCAGTTCTTC	CASSLSAGGPSGEQFF
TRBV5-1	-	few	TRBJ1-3	TGCGCCAGCAGCTTGGACAGCTCTGGAAACACCATATATTTT	CASSLDSSGNTIYF
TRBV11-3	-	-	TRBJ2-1	TGTGCCAGCAGCTTCAAGGGGTGGGGGAATGAGCAGTTCTTC	CASSFKGWGNEQFF
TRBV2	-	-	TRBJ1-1	TGTGCCACCCTCATTGGGGGGTGGACTGAAGCTTTCTTT	CATLIGGWTEAFF
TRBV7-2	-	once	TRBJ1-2	TGTGCCAGCAGCTTAGCGGAAGGGGTTAACTATGGCTACACCTTC	CASSLAEGVNYGYTF
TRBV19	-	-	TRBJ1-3	TGTGCCAGTAGTACCCCAGGCATCTCTGGAAACACCATATATTTT	CASSTPGISGNTIYF
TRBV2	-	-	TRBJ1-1	TGTGCCAGCAGCTTGGGGATTTACACTGAAGCTTTCTTT	CASSLGIYTEAFF
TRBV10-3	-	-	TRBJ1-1	TGTGCCATCAGTGAGGGGTGGGAAGGGGCAGCTTTCTTT	CAISEGWEGAAFF
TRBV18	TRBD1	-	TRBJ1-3	TGTGCCAGCTCACTTAGGGACAGGGACTTCTCTGGAAACACCATATATTTT	CASSLRDRDFSGNTIYF
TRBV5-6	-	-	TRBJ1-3	TGTGCCAGCAGCTTGGTCGGCGGAGTAAACACCATATATTTT	CASSLVGGVNTIYF
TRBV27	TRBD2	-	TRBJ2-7	TGTGCCAGCACCCCACCGGGACTAGCAATTCAAAAACGGGGCGAGCAGTACTTC	CASTPPGLAIQKRGEQYF
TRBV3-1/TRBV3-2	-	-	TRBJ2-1	TGTGCCAGCAGCCAAATGCCCGGAGATACAGGAAATGAGCAGTTCTTC	CASSQMPGDTGNEQFF
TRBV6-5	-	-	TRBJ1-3	TGTGCCAGCAGCACCTTTGGAAACACCATATATTTT	CASSTFGNTIYF
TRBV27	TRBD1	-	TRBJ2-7	TGTGCCAGCAGTCCGAGGGACAGGGGTTACGAGCAGTACTTC	CASSPRDRGYEQYF
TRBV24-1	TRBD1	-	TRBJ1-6	TGTGCCACTAGTGACCGACAGGGCAGACCCCTCCACTTT	CATSDRQGRPLHF
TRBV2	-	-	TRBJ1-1	TGTGCCAGCAGTGAAGGCAGGAGGAACACTGAAGCTTTCTTT	CASSEGRRNTEAFF
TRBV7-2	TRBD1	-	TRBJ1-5	TGTGCCAGCAGTCCTGACAGGGACCAGCCCCAGCATTTT	CASSPDRDQPQHF
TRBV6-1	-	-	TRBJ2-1	TGTGCCAGCAGTGAAGCGCACGGGGGCGGGGATGAGCAGTTCTTC	CASSEAHGGGDEQFF